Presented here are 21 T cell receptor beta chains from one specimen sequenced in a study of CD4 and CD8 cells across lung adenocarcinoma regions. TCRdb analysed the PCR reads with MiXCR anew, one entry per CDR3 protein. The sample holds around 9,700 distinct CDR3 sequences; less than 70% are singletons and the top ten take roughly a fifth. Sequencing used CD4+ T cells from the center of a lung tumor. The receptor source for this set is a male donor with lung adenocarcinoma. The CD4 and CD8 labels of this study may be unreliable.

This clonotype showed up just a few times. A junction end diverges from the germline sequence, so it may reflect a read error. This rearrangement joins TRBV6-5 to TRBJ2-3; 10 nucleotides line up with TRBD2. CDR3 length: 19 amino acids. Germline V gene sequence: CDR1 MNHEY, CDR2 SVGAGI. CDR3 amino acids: CASSSTGGAGGRRTDTQYF. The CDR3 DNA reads TGTGCCAGCAGTTCCACCGGGGGAGCGGGGGGGCGTCGCACAGATACGCAGTACTTT.

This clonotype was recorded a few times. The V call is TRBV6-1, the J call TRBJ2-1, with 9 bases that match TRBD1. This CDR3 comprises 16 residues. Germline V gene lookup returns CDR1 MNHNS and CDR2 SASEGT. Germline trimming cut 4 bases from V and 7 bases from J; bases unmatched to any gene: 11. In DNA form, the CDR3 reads TGTGCCAGCAGTGTCCCGGGGGACAGGGATGAAAATGAGCAGTTCTTC. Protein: CASSVPGDRDENEQFF.

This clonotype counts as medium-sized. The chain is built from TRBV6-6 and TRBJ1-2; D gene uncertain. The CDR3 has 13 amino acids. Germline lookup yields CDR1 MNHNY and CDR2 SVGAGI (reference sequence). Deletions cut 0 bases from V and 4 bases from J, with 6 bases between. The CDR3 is CASSYSRSYGYTF. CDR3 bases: TGTGCCAGCAGTTACTCGAGGAGCTATGGCTACACCTTC.

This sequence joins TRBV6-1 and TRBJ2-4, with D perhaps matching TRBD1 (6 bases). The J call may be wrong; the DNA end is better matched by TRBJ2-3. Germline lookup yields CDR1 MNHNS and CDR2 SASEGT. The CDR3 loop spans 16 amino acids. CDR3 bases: TGTGCCAGCCGCGTCTGGGGGCTGAGAGCCAAAAACATGCAGTATTTT. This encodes CASRVWGLRAKNMQYF.

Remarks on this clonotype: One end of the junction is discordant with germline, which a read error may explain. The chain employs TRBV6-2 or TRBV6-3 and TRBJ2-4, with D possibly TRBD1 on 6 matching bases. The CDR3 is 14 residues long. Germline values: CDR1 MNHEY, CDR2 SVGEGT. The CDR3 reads CASSIGQSTDMQYF. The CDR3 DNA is TGTGCCAGCAGTATTGGACAGAGCACAGACATGCAGTACTTC.

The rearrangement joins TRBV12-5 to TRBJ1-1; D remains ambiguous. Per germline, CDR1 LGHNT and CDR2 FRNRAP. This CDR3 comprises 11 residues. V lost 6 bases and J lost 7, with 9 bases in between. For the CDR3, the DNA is TGTGCTAGTGGGCGGCACAGTGAAGCTTTCTTT. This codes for CASGRHSEAFF.

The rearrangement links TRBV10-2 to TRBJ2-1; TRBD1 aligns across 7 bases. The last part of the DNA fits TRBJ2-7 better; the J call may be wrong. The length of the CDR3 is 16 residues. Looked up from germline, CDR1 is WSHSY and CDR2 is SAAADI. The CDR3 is CASSEPAGTAKYEQYF. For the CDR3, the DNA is TGCGCCAGCAGTGAGCCGGCCGGGACAGCTAAATACGAGCAGTACTTC.

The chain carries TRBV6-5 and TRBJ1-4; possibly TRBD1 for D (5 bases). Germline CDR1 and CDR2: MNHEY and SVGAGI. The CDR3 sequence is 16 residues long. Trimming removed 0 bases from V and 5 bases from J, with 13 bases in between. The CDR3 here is CASSYSPGGDNEKLFF. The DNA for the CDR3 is TGTGCCAGCAGTTACTCGCCTGGGGGTGACAATGAAAAACTGTTTTTT.

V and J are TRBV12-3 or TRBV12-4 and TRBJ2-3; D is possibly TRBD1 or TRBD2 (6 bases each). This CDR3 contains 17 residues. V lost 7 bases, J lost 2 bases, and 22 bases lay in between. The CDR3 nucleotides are TGTGCCAGCACGTTGGGGGGCAGGGCTTCCTACACAGATACGCAGTATTTT. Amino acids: CASTLGGRASYTDTQYF.

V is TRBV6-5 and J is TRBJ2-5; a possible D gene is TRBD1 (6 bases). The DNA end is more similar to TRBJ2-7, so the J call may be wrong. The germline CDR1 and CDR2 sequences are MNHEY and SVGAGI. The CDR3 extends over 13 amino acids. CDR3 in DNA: TGTGCCAGCAGCTACCGCAGGGGCTACGAGCAGTACTTC. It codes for CASSYRRGYEQYF.

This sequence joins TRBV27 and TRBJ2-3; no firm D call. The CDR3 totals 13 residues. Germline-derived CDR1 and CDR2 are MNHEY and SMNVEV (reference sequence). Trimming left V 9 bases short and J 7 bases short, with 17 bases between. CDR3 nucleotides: TGTGCCAGGGGTTTACGAGTCAAAAATACGCAGTATTTT. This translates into CARGLRVKNTQYF.

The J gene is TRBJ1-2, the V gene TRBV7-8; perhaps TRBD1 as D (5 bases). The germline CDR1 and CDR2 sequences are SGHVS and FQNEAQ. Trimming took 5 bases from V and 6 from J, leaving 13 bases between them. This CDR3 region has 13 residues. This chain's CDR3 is CASSPGRRDGYTF. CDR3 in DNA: TGTGCCAGCAGCCCAGGGCGCCGCGATGGCTACACCTTC.

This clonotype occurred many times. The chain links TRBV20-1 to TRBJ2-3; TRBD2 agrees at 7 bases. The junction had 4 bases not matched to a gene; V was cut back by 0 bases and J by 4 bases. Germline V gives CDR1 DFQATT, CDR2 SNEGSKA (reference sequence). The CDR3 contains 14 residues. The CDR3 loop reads CSARDGLGPDTQYF. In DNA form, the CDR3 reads TGCAGTGCTAGAGACGGACTAGGCCCAGATACGCAGTATTTT.

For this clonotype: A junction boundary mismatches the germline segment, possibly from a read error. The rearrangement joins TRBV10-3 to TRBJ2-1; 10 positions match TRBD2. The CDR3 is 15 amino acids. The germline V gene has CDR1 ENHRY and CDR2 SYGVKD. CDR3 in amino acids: CAIRETSGMNNDQFF. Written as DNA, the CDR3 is TGTGCCATCAGAGAAACTAGCGGGATGAACAATGATCAGTTCTTC.

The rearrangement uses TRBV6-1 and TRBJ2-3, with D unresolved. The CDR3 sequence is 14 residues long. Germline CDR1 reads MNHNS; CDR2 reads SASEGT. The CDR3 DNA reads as TGTGCGGGCAGTGGGCGCGGCGGCAAAGAGACGCAGTATTTT. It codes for CAGSGRGGKETQYF.

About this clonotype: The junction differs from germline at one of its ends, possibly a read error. The CDR3 DNA follows: TGTGCCAGCAGTTACTCCGGGCTAGCGGGGGACTACGAGCAGTGCTTC. Translating it yields CASSYSGLAGDYEQCF. The genes are TRBV6-5 and TRBJ2-1; 10 bases map to TRBD2. The CDR3 runs 16 residues. From germline, CDR1 is MNHEY and CDR2 SVGAGI.

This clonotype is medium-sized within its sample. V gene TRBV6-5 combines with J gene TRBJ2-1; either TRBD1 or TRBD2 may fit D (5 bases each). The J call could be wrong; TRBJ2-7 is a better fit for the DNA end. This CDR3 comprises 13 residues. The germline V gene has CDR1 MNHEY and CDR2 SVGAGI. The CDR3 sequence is CASSLEGLYEQYF. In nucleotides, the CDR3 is TGTGCCAGCAGCCTTGAGGGGCTTTACGAGCAGTACTTC.

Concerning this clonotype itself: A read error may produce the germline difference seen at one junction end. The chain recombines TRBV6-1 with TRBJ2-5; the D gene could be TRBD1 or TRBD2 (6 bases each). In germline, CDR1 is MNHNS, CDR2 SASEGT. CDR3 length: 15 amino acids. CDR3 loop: CAGRHGGRGQETQYF. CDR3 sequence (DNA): TGTGCCGGCAGGCACGGGGGCCGGGGCCAAGAGACCCAGTACTTC.

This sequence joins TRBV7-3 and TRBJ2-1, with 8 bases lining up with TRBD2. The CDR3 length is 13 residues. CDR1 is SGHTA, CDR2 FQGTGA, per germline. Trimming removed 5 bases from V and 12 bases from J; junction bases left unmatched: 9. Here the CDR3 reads CASSAVLAGGQFF. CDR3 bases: TGTGCCAGCAGCGCCGTACTTGCGGGAGGGCAGTTCTTC.

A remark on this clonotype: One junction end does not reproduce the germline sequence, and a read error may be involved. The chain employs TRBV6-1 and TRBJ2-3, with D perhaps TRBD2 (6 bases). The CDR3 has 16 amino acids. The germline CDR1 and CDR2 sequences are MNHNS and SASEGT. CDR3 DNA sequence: TGTGCCAGCAGTGAAGGGGGGGTGTGGGCCAAAAATACTCAGTATTTC. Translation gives CASSEGGVWAKNTQYF.

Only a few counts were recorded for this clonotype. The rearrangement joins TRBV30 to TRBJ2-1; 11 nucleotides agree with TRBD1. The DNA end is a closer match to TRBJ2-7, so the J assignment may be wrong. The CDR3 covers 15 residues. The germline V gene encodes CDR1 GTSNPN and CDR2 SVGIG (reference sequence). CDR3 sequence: CAWSAMDRGLNEQYF. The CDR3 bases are TGTGCCTGGAGTGCCATGGACAGGGGGCTGAACGAGCAGTACTTC.